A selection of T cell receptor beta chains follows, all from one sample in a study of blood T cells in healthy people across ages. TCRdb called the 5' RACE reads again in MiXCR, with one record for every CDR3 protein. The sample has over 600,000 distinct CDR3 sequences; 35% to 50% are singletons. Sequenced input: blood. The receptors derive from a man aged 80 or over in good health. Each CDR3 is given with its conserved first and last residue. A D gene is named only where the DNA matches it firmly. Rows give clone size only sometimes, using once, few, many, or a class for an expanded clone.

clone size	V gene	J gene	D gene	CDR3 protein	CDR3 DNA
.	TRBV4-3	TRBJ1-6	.	CASSSTSYNSPLHF	TGCGCCAGCAGTTCTACCTCCTATAATTCACCCCTCCACTTT
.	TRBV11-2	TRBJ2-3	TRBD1	CASSLVWTGSTDTQYF	TGTGCCAGCAGCTTAGTTTGGACAGGTAGCACAGATACGCAGTATTTT
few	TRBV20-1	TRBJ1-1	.	CSARGRGVTLNTEAFF	TGCAGTGCTAGAGGGCGTGGGGTAACACTGAACACTGAAGCTTTCTTT
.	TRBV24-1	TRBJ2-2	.	CATSDLRASNTGELFF	TGTGCCACCAGTGATTTGCGTGCGTCGAACACCGGGGAGCTGTTTTTT
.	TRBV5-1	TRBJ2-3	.	CASSGQSDTQYF	TGCGCCAGCAGCGGACAGTCAGATACGCAGTATTTT
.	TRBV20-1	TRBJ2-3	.	CSARAPVTSTDTQYF	TGCAGTGCTAGAGCCCCCGTGACTAGCACAGATACGCAGTATTTT
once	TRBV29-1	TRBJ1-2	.	CSVGGPGVNYGYTF	TGCAGCGTTGGGGGTCCGGGGGTTAACTATGGCTACACCTTC
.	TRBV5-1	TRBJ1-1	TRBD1	CASTTGAQTEAFF	TGCGCCAGCACTACAGGGGCGCAAACTGAAGCTTTCTTT
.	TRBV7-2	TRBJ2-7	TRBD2	CASSPGRGGYEQYF	TGTGCCAGCAGCCCGGGGCGGGGGGGCTACGAGCAGTACTTC
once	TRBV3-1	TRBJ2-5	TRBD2	CASSQGSGRATAYNEQYF	TGTGCCAGCAGCCAAGGAAGCGGGAGGGCCACCGCCTACAATGAGCAGTACTTC
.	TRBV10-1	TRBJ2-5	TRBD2	CASSESSSGRSDEQYF	TGCGCCAGCAGTGAGTCCTCTAGCGGGAGATCGGATGAGCAGTACTTC
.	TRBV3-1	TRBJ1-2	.	CASSQDIQDYGYTF	TGTGCCAGCAGCCAAGATATACAGGACTATGGCTACACCTTC
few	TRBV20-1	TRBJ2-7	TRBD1	CSARAARDRASYEQYF	TGCAGTGCTAGAGCTGCCCGGGACAGGGCATCCTACGAGCAGTACTTC
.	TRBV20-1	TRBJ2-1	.	CSEQPGHHSYNEQFF	TGCAGTGAGCAACCGGGACACCACTCCTACAATGAGCAGTTCTTC
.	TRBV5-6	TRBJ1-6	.	CASSLLVTSLHF	TGTGCCAGCAGCTTGTTGGTGACATCCCTCCACTTT
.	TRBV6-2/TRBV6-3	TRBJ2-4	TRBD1	CASNPDRAIAKNIQYF	TGTGCCAGTAATCCGGACAGGGCGATAGCCAAAAACATTCAGTACTTC
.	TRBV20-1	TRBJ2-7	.	CSAKDYEQYF	TGCAGTGCCAAAGACTACGAGCAGTACTTC
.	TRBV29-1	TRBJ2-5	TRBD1	CSAWDRGLSTGNEQYF	TGCAGCGCTTGGGACAGGGGGCTCTCTACGGGGAATGAGCAGTACTTC
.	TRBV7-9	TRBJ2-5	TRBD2	CASSRRTSGSFDEQYF	TGTGCCAGCAGCCGCCGGACTAGCGGGAGTTTCGATGAGCAGTACTTC
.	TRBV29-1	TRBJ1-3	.	CSVAGRYSGNTIYF	TGCAGCGTTGCGGGGAGATACTCTGGAAACACCATATATTTT
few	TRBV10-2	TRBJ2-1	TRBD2	CASDSSGGAAEQFF	TGCGCCAGCGACTCTAGCGGGGGGGCCGCTGAGCAGTTCTTC
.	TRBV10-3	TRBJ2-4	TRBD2	CAISENVSGGPLERYF	TGTGCCATCAGTGAGAACGTGAGCGGGGGGCCTCTCGAGCGGTACTTC
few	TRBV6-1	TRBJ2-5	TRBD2	CASRGASGRLGSQETQYF	TGTGCCAGCCGCGGGGCTAGCGGGCGCCTTGGATCCCAAGAGACCCAGTACTTC
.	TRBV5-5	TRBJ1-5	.	CASSLVYSDSGISNQPQHF	TGTGCCAGCAGCTTGGTCTATTCGGACAGCGGAATTAGCAATCAGCCCCAGCATTTT
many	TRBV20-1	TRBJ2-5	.	CSARQGFVETQYF	TGCAGTGCTAGGCAGGGGTTTGTGGAGACCCAGTACTTC
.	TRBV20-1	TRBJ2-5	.	CSASIGVATYNEQYF	TGCAGTGCTAGTATAGGGGTAGCCACCTACAATGAGCAGTACTTC
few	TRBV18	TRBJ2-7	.	CASSPPGAYEQYF	TGTGCCAGCTCACCCCCAGGGGCCTACGAGCAGTACTTC
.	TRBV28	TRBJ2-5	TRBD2	CASSPAGRASETQYF	TGTGCCAGCAGTCCCGCGGGGAGGGCTTCAGAGACCCAGTACTTC
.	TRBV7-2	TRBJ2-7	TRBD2	CAGSLGPGLAGSGEQYF	TGTGCCGGCAGCTTAGGCCCAGGACTAGCGGGATCCGGCGAGCAGTACTTC
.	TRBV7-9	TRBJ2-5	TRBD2	CASSPGLAGGGQETQYF	TGTGCCAGCAGCCCAGGACTAGCGGGAGGGGGCCAAGAGACCCAGTACTTC
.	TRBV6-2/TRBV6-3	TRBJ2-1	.	CASSYEGGAGRWGNEQFF	TGTGCCAGCAGTTATGAGGGAGGAGCAGGGCGCTGGGGGAATGAGCAGTTCTTC
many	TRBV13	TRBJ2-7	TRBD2	CASSSGTSGYEQYF	TGTGCCAGCAGCTCCGGGACTAGCGGATACGAGCAGTACTTC
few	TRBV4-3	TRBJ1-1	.	CASSQDFGGTEAFF	TGCGCCAGCAGCCAAGATTTCGGGGGCACTGAAGCTTTCTTT
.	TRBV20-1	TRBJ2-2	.	CRDTGELFF	TGCAGGGACACCGGGGAGCTGTTTTTT
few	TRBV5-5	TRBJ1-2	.	CASSLEFTVKDGYTF	TGTGCCAGCAGCTTGGAGTTCACAGTTAAGGATGGCTACACCTTC
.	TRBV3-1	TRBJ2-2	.	CASSQGRGANTGELFF	TGTGCCAGCAGCCAGGGGCGAGGAGCGAACACCGGGGAGCTGTTTTTT
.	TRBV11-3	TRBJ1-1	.	CASSRSKNTEAFF	TGTGCCAGCAGCCGGTCAAAAAACACTGAAGCTTTCTTT
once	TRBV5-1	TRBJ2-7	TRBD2	CASSPGRGRDEQYF	TGCGCCAGCAGCCCCGGGAGGGGCCGCGACGAGCAGTACTTC
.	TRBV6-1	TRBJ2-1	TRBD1	CASSKRTDRGGEQFF	TGTGCCAGCAGTAAACGAACCGACAGGGGAGGCGAGCAGTTCTTC
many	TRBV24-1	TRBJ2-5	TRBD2	CATSDPGLHKETQYF	TGTGCCACCAGTGACCCGGGACTACATAAAGAGACCCAGTACTTC